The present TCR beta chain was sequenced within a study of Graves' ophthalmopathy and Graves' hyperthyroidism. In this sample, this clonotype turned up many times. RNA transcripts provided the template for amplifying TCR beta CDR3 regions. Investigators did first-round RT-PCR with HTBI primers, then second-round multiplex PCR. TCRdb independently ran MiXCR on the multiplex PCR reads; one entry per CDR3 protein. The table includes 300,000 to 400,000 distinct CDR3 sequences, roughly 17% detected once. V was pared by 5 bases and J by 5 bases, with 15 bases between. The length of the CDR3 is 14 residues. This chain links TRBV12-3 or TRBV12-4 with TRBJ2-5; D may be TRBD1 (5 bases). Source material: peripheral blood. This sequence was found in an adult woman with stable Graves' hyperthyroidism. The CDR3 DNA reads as TGTGCCAGCAGTCCCTCGGCCAGGGCTGAGACCCAGTACTTC. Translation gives CASSPSARAETQYF.